These 27 T cell receptor beta chains share one sample of origin, sequenced in a study of T cells in localized non-small cell lung cancer. Here immunoSEQ multiplex PCR was the method, and the copy in TCRdb shows in-frame clones only, minus some. The sample lists 90,000 or so clones, about nine tenths occurring once. Sequences were derived from peripheral blood, sampled before any cancer treatment. These receptor sequences come from a man aged 35-75 years with stage I squamous cell lung carcinoma.

The chain recombines TRBV28 with TRBJ1-4; 11 bases align to TRBD1. Germline V gene sequence: CDR1 MDHEN, CDR2 SYDVKM. Germline trimming cut 8 bases from V and 0 bases from J; bases unmatched to any gene: 5. CDR3 length: 16 amino acids. The CDR3 here is CASRTGGFATNEKLFF. The CDR3 bases are TGTGCCAGCCGGACAGGGGGCTTTGCAACTAATGAAAAACTGTTTTTT.

The chain uses TRBV10-3 and TRBJ2-3; 8 nucleotides line up with TRBD2. The junction had 7 bases not matched to a gene; V was cut back by 3 bases and J by 5 bases. The CDR3 spans 15 residues. CDR1 and CDR2 (germline): ENHRY, SYGVKD. CDR3 sequence: CAISDTSGRQDTQYF. The CDR3 nucleotides are TGTGCCATCAGTGATACTAGCGGCCGTCAAGATACGCAGTATTTT.

V and J are TRBV2 and TRBJ1-1; no clear D. Germline values: CDR1 SNHLY, CDR2 FYNNEI. This CDR3 region has 15 residues. With 5 bases removed from V and 1 base from J, the gap between germline ends came to 14 bases. In nucleotides, the CDR3 is TGTGCCAGCAGTCCCATCACGTTGGGGAACACTGAAGCTTTCTTT. As protein: CASSPITLGNTEAFF.

This sequence joins TRBV15 and TRBJ1-1; D might be TRBD1 (5 bases). Germline assignment: CDR1 LNHNV and CDR2 YYDKDF (reference sequence). Trimming took 3 bases from V and 0 from J, leaving 11 bases between them. CDR3 length: 15 residues. The CDR3 protein is CATSRGDFMNTEAFF. CDR3 bases: TGTGCCACCAGCAGGGGGGACTTCATGAACACTGAAGCTTTCTTT. Looking up the rest from reference TRBV15 and TRBJ1-1 gives the full variable domain: DAMVIQNPRYQVTQFGKPVTLSCSQTLNHNVMYWYQQKSSQAPKLLFHYYDKDFNNEADTPDNFQSRRPNTSFCFLDIRSPGLGDTAMYLCATSRGDFMNTEAFFGQGTRLTVV.

This clone was seen only once. The rearrangement uses TRBV11-1 and TRBJ1-4; possible D gene TRBD1, 6 bases. Germline V gives CDR1 SGHAT, CDR2 FQDESV (reference sequence). The CDR3 covers 15 residues. The V end lost 4 bases, the J end lost 3 bases, and 12 bases lay between the germline ends. In DNA, the CDR3 is TGTGCCAGCAGCTCGCAGGGGTCGCCTAATGAAAAACTGTTTTTT. Residues: CASSSQGSPNEKLFF.

The chain employs TRBV5-1 and TRBJ2-3; 12 positions agree with TRBD2. The germline gives CDR1 SGHRS, CDR2 YFSETQ. CDR3 size: 17 residues. J gave up 2 bases and V 0 bases, and 4 bases lay outside the gene matches. The CDR3 coding sequence is TGCGCCAGCAGCTTGGGCCCTAGCGGGGGGGACACAGATACGCAGTATTTT. This codes for CASSLGPSGGDTDTQYF.

The rearrangement uses TRBV10-1 and TRBJ1-2; 7 nucleotides match TRBD1. There are 16 residues in the CDR3. Germline V gene sequence: CDR1 WNHNN, CDR2 SYGVQD (reference sequence). Trimming cost V 4 bases and J 0 bases; bases outside gene matches: 8. In DNA, the CDR3 is TGCGCCAGCAGTGGGATCCGGGACAGTTCTAACTATGGCTACACCTTC. Protein sequence: CASSGIRDSSNYGYTF.

The chain joins TRBV9 to TRBJ1-3; D perhaps matches TRBD1 (6 bases). Germline V gene data show CDR1 as SGDLS and CDR2 as YYNGEE. The ends were cut back, 4 bases at V and 0 bases at J, with 11 bases in the middle. The CDR3 runs to 15 residues. In DNA, the CDR3 is TGTGCCAGCAGCCCGGTACAGGGCTCTGGAAACACCATATATTTT. This encodes CASSPVQGSGNTIYF. The full variable domain, completed using reference TRBV9 and TRBJ1-3, is DSGVTQTPKHLITATGQRVTLRCSPRSGDLSVYWYQQSLDQGLQFLIQYYNGEERAKGNILERFSAQQFPDLHSELNLSSLELGDSALYFCASSPVQGSGNTIYFGEGSWLTVV.

V usage is TRBV7-2 and J usage is TRBJ1-3, with TRBD1 identical over 12 bases. The CDR3 is 15 amino acids. Germline CDR1 reads SGHTA; CDR2 reads FQGNSA. V shed 6 bases and J 2 bases; nucleotides not matched to a gene: 2. CDR3 region: CASRGQGAPGNTIYF. CDR3 in DNA: TGTGCCAGCAGGGGACAGGGGGCGCCTGGAAACACCATATATTTT.

This clone has a single count. The rearrangement uses TRBV4-3 and TRBJ2-1, with 10 nucleotides matching TRBD1. The trim removed 4 bases at V and 4 bases at J, leaving 4 bases unmatched. Germline V CDR1 and CDR2: LGHNA, YSLEER. CDR3 length: 15 residues. In DNA form, the CDR3 reads TGCGCCAGCAGCCGAGGACAGGGGGATTACAATGAGCAGTTCTTC. It is translated as CASSRGQGDYNEQFF.

The chain links TRBV5-6 to TRBJ2-4; D remains unclear. The germline CDR1 and CDR2 sequences are SGHDT and YYEEEE. The CDR3 is 13 amino acids. Deletions cut 4 bases from V and 4 bases from J, with 9 bases between. The CDR3 sequence: CASSLAWKNIQYF. The DNA of the CDR3 is TGTGCCAGCAGCCTTGCTTGGAAAAACATTCAGTACTTC.

The chain employs TRBV7-9 and TRBJ1-6; the D is unclear. The germline V and J ends were trimmed by 5 bases and 4 bases, with 9 bases remaining between them. The CDR3 length is 14 residues. Germline CDR1 and CDR2: SEHNR and FQNEAQ (reference sequence). The CDR3 spells CASSRGGYNSPLHF. The CDR3 coding sequence is TGTGCCAGCAGCAGAGGAGGGTATAATTCACCCCTCCACTTT.

CDR3 residues: CAISEPRDSMTEAFF. CDR3 DNA: TGTGCCATCAGTGAGCCTAGGGACAGTATGACTGAAGCTTTCTTT. The chain couples TRBV10-3 to TRBJ1-1, with 7 bases fitting TRBD1. V trimming: 2 bases; J trimming: 5 bases; junction bases outside the gene matches: 8. CDR3 length: 15 residues. Germline CDR1 and CDR2: ENHRY and SYGVKD.

CDR3 DNA: TGTGCCAGCAGACCAGTCGGAGGGTACACAGATACGCAGTATTTT. Translating gives CASRPVGGYTDTQYF. This sequence joins TRBV5-6 and TRBJ2-3, with D tentatively TRBD2 (6 bases). The CDR3 has 15 residues. Deletions cut 5 bases from V and 2 bases from J, with 15 bases between. From germline, CDR1 is SGHDT and CDR2 YYEEEE.

Turning to this clone: This specimen includes other DNA sequences encoding the same CDR3. The chain recombines TRBV5-1 with TRBJ1-1; D unclear. The CDR3 sequence is 14 residues long. CDR1 is SGHRS and CDR2 is YFSETQ in the germline V gene. V lost 0 bases, J lost 0 bases, and 6 bases lay in between. CDR3 amino acids: CASSLEPMNTEAFF. The CDR3 region has the DNA TGCGCCAGCAGCTTGGAACCGATGAACACTGAAGCTTTCTTT.

This clone was observed once. The chain joins TRBV4-1 to TRBJ2-6; D remains ambiguous. Trimming cost V 0 bases and J 4 bases, with 10 bases left between them. CDR1 and CDR2 (germline): MGHRA, YSYEKL. The CDR3 runs to 16 residues. The CDR3 sequence is CASSQDVGYGANVLTF. In nucleotides, the CDR3 is TGCGCCAGCAGCCAAGATGTGGGTTACGGGGCCAACGTCCTGACTTTC.

The V and J genes are TRBV6-4 and TRBJ2-1; the D gene could be TRBD1 or TRBD2 (5 bases each). Germline CDR1 MRHNA, CDR2 SNTAGT. The CDR3 totals 15 residues. Trimming took 4 bases from V and 0 from J, leaving 10 bases between them. CDR3 in amino acids: CASSAGDRSYNEQFF. CDR3 nucleotide sequence: TGTGCCAGCAGTGCTGGGGACCGCTCCTACAATGAGCAGTTCTTC.

This rearrangement joins TRBV15 to TRBJ1-3; TRBD1 agrees at 7 bases. The CDR3 contains 17 residues. Losses at the gene ends were 1 base for V and 4 bases for J; bases not matched to a gene: 10. Germline assignment: CDR1 LNHNV and CDR2 YYDKDF (reference sequence). CDR3 region: CATSRGGTGAEGNTIYF. The CDR3 DNA reads as TGTGCCACCAGCAGAGGGGGCACAGGGGCTGAAGGAAACACCATATATTTT.

This rearrangement joins TRBV27 to TRBJ1-5; 8 positions match TRBD1. CDR3 length: 16 amino acids. V shed 6 bases, J shed 1 base, and the junction held 8 bases outside the gene matches. Germline V gene sequence: CDR1 MNHEY, CDR2 SMNVEV (reference sequence). The CDR3 nucleotides are TGTGCCAGCAGCCACAGGGGGGCGCAAAGCAATCAGCCCCAGCATTTT. It is translated as CASSHRGAQSNQPQHF.

The rearrangement links TRBV10-1 to TRBJ2-1; TRBD1 aligns across 7 bases. The junction had 4 bases not matched to a gene; V was cut back by 4 bases and J by 4 bases. Germline V gene lookup returns CDR1 WNHNN and CDR2 SYGVQD (reference sequence). This CDR3 has 14 amino acids. CDR3 nucleotide sequence: TGCGCCAGCAGTGGGGTGACAGGGTACAATGAGCAGTTCTTC. It is translated as CASSGVTGYNEQFF.

The rearrangement joins TRBV28 to TRBJ2-7; TRBD1 is a possible D gene (5 bases). V shed 2 bases and J shed 3 bases, with 11 bases lying between them. This CDR3 is built from 14 residues. Germline CDR1 MDHEN, CDR2 SYDVKM. The CDR3 reads CASSLTAGHYEQYF. The CDR3 nucleotides read TGTGCCAGCAGTTTAACTGCAGGGCACTACGAGCAGTACTTC.

The V call is TRBV7-9, the J call TRBJ1-4; TRBD1 is a possible D gene (5 bases). V lost 5 bases and J lost 8, with 12 bases in between. The CDR3 contains 13 residues. In germline, CDR1 is SEHNR, CDR2 FQNEAQ (reference sequence). CDR3 amino acids: CASSKRDLEKLFF. In nucleotides, the CDR3 is TGTGCCAGCAGCAAACGGGACCTCGAAAAACTGTTTTTT.

In this sample, this clone turned up once. The rearrangement uses TRBV28 and TRBJ2-1; 8 bases are shared with TRBD2. The germline gives CDR1 MDHEN, CDR2 SYDVKM. This CDR3 has 14 amino acids. The J segment lost 3 bases and the V segment lost 5 bases, leaving 3 bases of the junction unmatched. CDR3 in DNA: TGTGCCAGCAGTCGAGCGGGGGTCTACAATGAGCAGTTCTTC. Protein: CASSRAGVYNEQFF.

This sequence joins TRBV12-5 and TRBJ1-5; D possibly corresponds to TRBD1 (6 bases). The CDR3 spans 15 residues. The ends were cut back, 7 bases at V and 2 bases at J, with 15 bases in the middle. In germline, CDR1 is LGHNT, CDR2 FRNRAP. CDR3 coding DNA: TGTGCTAGTGCTTCCGGGGGGCGAGGCAATCAGCCCCAGCATTTT. It translates to CASASGGRGNQPQHF.

This chain uses TRBV19 with TRBJ1-5; possibly TRBD1 for D (6 bases). V was shortened by 5 bases and J by 2 bases, with 13 bases between the two germline ends. The CDR3 has 15 residues. Looked up from germline, CDR1 is LNHDA and CDR2 is SQIVND (reference sequence). The CDR3 DNA reads TGTGCCAGTAGTTCGACAGGTACGGGCAATCAGCCCCAGCATTTT. It specifies CASSSTGTGNQPQHF. The entire variable domain, with the rest obtained from reference TRBV19 and TRBJ1-5, is as follows: DGGITQSPKYLFRKEGQNVTLSCEQNLNHDAMYWYRQDPGQGLRLIYYSQIVNDFQKGDIAEGYSVSREKKESFPLTVTSAQKNPTAFYLCASSSTGTGNQPQHFGDGTRLSIL.

J is TRBJ2-7 and V is TRBV19; D perhaps matches TRBD2 (6 bases). The ends were cut back, 5 bases at V and 4 bases at J, with 9 bases in the middle. The CDR3 is 12 amino acids. Germline V gives CDR1 LNHDA, CDR2 SQIVND (reference sequence). CDR3 region: CASSVGTYEQYF. CDR3 bases: TGTGCCAGTAGTGTTGGGACTTACGAGCAGTACTTC.

This chain links TRBV18 with TRBJ2-6; D gene uncertain. CDR3 size: 18 residues. The V gene lost 2 bases and the J gene lost 0 bases, with 14 bases spanning the gap. Germline V gene sequence: CDR1 KGHSH, CDR2 LQKENI. The CDR3 loop reads CASSPVVRKGSGANVLTF. The CDR3 DNA reads as TGTGCCAGCTCACCAGTTGTCCGGAAAGGCTCTGGGGCCAACGTCCTGACTTTC.